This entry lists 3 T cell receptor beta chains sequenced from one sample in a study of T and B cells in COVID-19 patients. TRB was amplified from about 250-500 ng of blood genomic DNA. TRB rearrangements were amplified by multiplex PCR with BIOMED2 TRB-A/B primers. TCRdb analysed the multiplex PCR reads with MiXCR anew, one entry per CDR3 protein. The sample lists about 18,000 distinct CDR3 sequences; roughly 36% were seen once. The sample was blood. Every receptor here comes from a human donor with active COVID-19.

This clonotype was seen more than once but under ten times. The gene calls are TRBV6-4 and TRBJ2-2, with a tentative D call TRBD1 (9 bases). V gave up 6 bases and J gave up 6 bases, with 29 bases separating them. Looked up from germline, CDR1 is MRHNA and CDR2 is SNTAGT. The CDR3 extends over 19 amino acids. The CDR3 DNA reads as TGTGCCAGCAGCCCGGACAGGGGAGGAGGACTAGCAACGGCCGGGGAGCTGTTTTTT. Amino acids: CASSPDRGGGLATAGELFF.

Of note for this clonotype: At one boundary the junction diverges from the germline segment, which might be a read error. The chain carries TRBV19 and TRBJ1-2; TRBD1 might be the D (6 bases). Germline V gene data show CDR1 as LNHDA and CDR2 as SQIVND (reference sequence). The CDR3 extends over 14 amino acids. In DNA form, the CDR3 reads TGTGCCGGTAGTGGCCTTGACAGGACCTATGGCTACACCTTC. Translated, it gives CAGSGLDRTYGYTF.

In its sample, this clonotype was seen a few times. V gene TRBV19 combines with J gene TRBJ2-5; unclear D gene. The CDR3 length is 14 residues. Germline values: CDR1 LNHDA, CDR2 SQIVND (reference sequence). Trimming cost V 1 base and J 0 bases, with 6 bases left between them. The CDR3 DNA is TGTGCCAGTAGTATAGTTCAGTACCAAGAGACCCAGTACTTC. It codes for CASSIVQYQETQYF.